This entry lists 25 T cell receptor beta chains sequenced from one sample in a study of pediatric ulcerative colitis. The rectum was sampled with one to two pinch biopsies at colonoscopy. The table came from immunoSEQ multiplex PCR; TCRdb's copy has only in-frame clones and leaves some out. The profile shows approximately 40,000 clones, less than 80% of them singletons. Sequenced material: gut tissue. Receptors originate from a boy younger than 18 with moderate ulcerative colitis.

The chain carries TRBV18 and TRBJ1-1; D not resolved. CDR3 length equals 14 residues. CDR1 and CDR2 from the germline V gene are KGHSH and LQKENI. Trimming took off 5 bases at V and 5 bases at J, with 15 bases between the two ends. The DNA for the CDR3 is TGTGCCAGCTCAGAATCAAGGGCTGGGACTGAAGCTTTCTTT. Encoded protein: CASSESRAGTEAFF. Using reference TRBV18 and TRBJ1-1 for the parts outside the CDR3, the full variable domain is NAGVMQNPRHLVRRRGQEARLRCSPMKGHSHVYWYRQLPEEGLKFMVYLQKENIIDESGMPKERFSAEFPKEGPSILRIQQVVRGDSAAYFCASSESRAGTEAFFGQGTRLTVV.

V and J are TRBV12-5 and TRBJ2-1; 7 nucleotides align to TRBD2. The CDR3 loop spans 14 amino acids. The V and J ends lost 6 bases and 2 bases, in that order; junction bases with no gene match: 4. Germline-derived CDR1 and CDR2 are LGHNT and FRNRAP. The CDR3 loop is CASGLGGPYNEQFF. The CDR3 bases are TGTGCTAGTGGCCTGGGAGGGCCCTACAATGAGCAGTTCTTC. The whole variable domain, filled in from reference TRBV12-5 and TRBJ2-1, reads DARVTQTPRHKVTEMGQEVTMRCQPILGHNTVFWYRQTMMQGLELLAYFRNRAPLDDSGMPKDRFSAEMPDATLATLKIQPSEPRDSAVYFCASGLGGPYNEQFFGPGTRLTVL.

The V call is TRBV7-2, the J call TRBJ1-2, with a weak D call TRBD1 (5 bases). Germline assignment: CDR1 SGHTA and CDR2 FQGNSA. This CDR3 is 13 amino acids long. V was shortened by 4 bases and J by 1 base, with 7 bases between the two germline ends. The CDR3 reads CASSSGHNYGYTF. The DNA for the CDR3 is TGTGCCAGCAGCTCCGGACATAACTATGGCTACACCTTC.

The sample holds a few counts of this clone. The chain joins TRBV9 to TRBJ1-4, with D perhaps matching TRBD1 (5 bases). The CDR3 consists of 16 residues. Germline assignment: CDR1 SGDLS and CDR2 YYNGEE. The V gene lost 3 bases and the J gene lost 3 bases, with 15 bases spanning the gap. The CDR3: CASSADSAAANEKLFF. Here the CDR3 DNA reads TGTGCCAGCAGCGCAGACAGTGCCGCCGCTAATGAAAAACTGTTTTTT. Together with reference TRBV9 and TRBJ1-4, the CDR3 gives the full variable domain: DSGVTQTPKHLITATGQRVTLRCSPRSGDLSVYWYQQSLDQGLQFLIQYYNGEERAKGNILERFSAQQFPDLHSELNLSSLELGDSALYFCASSADSAAANEKLFFGSGTQLSVL.

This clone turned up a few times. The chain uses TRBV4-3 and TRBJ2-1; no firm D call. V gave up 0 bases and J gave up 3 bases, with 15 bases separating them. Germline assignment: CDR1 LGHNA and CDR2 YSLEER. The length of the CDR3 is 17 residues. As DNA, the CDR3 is TGCGCCAGCAGCCAAGATCTGGGGTCCCCGCGCTACAATGAGCAGTTCTTC. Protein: CASSQDLGSPRYNEQFF.

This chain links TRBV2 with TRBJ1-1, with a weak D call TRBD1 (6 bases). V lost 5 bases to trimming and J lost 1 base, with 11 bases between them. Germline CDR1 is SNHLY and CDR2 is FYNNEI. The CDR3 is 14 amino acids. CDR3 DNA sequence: TGTGCCAGCAGTCCAATGGACAGGAACACTGAAGCTTTCTTT. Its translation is CASSPMDRNTEAFF.

In DNA form, the CDR3 reads TGTGCCAGCAGCTTAGCGCGGGTGGGGCGGGGTGCCTACGAGCAGTACTTC. Protein product: CASSLARVGRGAYEQYF. The J gene is TRBJ2-7, the V gene TRBV7-2, with a tentative D call TRBD2 (6 bases). Deletions cut 0 bases from V and 2 bases from J, with 17 bases between. Germline V lookup: CDR1 SGHTA, CDR2 FQGNSA. The CDR3 is 17 amino acids.

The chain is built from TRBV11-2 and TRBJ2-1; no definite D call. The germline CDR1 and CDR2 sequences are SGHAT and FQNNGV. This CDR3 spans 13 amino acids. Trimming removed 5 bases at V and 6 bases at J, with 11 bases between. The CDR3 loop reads CASSLMFSNEQFF. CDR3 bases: TGTGCCAGCAGCCTAATGTTCTCCAATGAGCAGTTCTTC.

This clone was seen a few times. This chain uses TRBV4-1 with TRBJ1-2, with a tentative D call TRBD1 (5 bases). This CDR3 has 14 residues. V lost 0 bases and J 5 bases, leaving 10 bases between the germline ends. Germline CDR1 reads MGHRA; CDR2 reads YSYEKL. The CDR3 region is CASSQDSPGYGYTF. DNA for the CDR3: TGCGCCAGCAGCCAAGATTCCCCAGGGTATGGCTACACCTTC.

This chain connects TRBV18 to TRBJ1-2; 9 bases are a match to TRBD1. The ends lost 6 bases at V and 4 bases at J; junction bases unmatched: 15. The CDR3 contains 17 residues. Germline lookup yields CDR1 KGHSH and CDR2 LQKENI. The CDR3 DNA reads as TGTGCCAGCTCCCACGGACAGGGGACCATGGGGTCCTATGGCTACACCTTC. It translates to CASSHGQGTMGSYGYTF.

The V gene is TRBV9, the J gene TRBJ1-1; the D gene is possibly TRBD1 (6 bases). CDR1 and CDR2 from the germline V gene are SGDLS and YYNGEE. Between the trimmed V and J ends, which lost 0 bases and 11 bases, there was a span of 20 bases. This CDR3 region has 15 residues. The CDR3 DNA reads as TGTGCCAGCAGCGTAGAGGGGGGATTTGCGGGATCGGCTTTCTTT. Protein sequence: CASSVEGGFAGSAFF.

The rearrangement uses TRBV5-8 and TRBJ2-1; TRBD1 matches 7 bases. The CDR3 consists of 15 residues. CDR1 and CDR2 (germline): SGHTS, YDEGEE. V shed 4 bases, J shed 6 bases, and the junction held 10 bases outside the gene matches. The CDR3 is CASSQGTVSGNEQFF. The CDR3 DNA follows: TGTGCCAGCAGCCAAGGGACAGTTTCTGGCAATGAGCAGTTCTTC.

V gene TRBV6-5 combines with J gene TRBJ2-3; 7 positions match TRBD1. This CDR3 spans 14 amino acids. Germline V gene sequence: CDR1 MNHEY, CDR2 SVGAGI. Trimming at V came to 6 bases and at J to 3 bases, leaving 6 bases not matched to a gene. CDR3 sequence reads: CASRPGQMTDTQYF. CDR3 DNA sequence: TGTGCCAGCAGACCGGGACAGATGACAGATACGCAGTATTTT.

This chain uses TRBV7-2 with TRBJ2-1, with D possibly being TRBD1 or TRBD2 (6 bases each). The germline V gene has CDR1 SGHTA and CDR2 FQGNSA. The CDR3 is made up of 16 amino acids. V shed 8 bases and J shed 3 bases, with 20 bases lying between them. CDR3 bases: TGTGCCAGCGGCGGATCCGAGGGGGGTCTCTACAATGAGCAGTTCTTC. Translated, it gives CASGGSEGGLYNEQFF.

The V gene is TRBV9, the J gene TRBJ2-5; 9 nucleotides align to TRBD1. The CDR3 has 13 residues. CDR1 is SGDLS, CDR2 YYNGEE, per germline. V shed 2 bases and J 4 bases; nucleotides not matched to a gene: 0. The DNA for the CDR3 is TGTGCCAGCAGCGTGGGACAGGGAGAGACCCAGTACTTC. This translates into CASSVGQGETQYF.

CDR3 residues: CASSLNNAWVSYEQYF. The CDR3 region has the DNA TGCGCCAGCAGCTTGAATAATGCGTGGGTTAGCTACGAGCAGTACTTC. This rearrangement joins TRBV5-1 to TRBJ2-7; D is ambiguous. The CDR3 spans 16 residues. V was shortened by 1 base and J by 3 bases, with 17 bases between the two germline ends. Germline V gene lookup returns CDR1 SGHRS and CDR2 YFSETQ.

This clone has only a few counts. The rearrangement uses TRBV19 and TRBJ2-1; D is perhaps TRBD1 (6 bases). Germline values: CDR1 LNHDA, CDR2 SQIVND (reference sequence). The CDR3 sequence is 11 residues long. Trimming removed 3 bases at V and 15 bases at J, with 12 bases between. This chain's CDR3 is CASSIGGTVFF. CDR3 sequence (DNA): TGTGCCAGTAGTATTGGGGGCACGGTGTTCTTC.

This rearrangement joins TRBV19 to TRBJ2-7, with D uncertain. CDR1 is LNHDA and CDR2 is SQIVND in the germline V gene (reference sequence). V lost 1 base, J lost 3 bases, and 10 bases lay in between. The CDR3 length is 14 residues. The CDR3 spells CASSIALRFYEQYF. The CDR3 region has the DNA TGTGCCAGTAGTATAGCGCTACGATTCTACGAGCAGTACTTC.

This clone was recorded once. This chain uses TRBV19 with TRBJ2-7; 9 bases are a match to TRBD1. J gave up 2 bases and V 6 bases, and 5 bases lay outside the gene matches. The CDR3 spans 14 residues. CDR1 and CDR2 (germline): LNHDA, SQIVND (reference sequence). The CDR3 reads CASRQGQGPYEQYF. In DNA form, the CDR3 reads TGTGCCAGTAGGCAAGGACAGGGGCCCTACGAGCAGTACTTC.

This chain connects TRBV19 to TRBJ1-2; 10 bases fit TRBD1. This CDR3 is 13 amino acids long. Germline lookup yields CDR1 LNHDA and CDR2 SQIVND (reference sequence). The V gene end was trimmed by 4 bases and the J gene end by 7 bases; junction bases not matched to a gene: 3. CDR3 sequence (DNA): TGTGCCAGTAGTAGCTGGACAGGGGGTGGCTACACCTTC. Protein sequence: CASSSWTGGGYTF.

The CDR3, as DNA: TGCGCCAGCAGCTTGAGCGTGGGTCAGGGACCAGACACTGAAGCTTTCTTT. Protein product: CASSLSVGQGPDTEAFF. The chain joins TRBV5-1 to TRBJ1-1, with a weak D call TRBD1 (5 bases). In germline, CDR1 is SGHRS, CDR2 YFSETQ. This CDR3 is built from 17 residues. V lost 1 base and J lost 3, with 19 bases in between.

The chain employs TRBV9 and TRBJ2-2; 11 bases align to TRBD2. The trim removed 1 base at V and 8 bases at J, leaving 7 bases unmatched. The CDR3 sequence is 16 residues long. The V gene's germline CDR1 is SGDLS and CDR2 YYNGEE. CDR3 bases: TGTGCCAGCAGCGTACTCGGGACTAGCGGTACTGGGGAGCTGTTTTTT. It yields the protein CASSVLGTSGTGELFF.

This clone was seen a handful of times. The CDR3 nucleotides are TGTGCCATCAGACCGGCAGGGATAACCTACGAGCAGTACTTC. It yields the protein CAIRPAGITYEQYF. This rearrangement joins TRBV10-3 to TRBJ2-7; D perhaps matches TRBD1 (5 bases). Per the germline V gene, CDR1 is ENHRY and CDR2 is SYGVKD. CDR3 length: 14 residues. V lost 6 bases to trimming and J lost 2 bases, with 14 bases between them.

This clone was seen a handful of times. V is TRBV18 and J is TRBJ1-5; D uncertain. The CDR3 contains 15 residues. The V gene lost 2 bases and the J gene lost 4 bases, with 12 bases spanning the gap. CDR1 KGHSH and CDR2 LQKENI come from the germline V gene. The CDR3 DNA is TGTGCCAGCTCACCAAACCCCTCCGCAAATCAGCCCCAGCATTTT. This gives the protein CASSPNPSANQPQHF.

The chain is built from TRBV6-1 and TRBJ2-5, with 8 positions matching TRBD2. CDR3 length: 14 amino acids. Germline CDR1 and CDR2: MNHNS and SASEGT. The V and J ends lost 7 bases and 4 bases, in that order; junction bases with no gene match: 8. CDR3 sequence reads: CASNVAGTRETQYF. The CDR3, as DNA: TGTGCCAGCAACGTAGCGGGGACCCGAGAGACCCAGTACTTC.